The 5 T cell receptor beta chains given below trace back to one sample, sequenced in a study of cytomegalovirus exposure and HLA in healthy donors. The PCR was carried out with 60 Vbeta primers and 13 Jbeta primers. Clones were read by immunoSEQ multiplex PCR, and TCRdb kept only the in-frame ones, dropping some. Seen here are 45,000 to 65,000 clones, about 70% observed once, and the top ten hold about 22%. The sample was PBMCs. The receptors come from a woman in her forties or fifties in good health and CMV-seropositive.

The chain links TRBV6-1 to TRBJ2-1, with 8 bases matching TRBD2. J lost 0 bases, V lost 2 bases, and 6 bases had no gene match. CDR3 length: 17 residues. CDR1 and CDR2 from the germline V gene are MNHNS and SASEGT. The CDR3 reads CASSEQVAGSSYNEQFF. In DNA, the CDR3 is TGTGCCAGCAGTGAACAGGTAGCGGGGAGCTCCTACAATGAGCAGTTCTTC.

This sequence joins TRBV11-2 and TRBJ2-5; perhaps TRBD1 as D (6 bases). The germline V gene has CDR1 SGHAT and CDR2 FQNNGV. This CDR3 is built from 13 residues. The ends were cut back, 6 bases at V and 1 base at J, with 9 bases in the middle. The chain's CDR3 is CASRTGTQETQYF. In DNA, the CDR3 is TGTGCCAGCAGAACAGGGACCCAAGAGACCCAGTACTTC.

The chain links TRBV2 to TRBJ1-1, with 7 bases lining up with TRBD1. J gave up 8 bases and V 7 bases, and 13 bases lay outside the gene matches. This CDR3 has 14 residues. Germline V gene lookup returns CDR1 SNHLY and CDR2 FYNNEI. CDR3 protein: CASTMRVGGSEAFF. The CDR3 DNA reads TGTGCCAGCACCATGAGGGTAGGGGGCTCAGAAGCTTTCTTT.

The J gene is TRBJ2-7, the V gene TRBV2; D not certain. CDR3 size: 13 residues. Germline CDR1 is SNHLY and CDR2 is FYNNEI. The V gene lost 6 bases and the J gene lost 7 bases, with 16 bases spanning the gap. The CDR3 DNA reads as TGTGCCAGCAGCCCCGCGTCCCTACGGGAGCAGTACTTC. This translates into CASSPASLREQYF.

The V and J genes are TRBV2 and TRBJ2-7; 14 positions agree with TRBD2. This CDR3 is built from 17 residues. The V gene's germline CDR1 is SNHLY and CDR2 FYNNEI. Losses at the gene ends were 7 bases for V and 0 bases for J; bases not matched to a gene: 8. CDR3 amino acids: CASIPGLAGETSYEQYF. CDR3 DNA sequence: TGTGCCAGCATTCCGGGACTAGCGGGAGAAACCTCCTACGAGCAGTACTTC.